A selection of T cell receptor beta chains follows, all from one sample in a study of T cells in Graves' hyperthyroidism and ophthalmopathy. MiXCR was run by TCRdb on the multiplex PCR reads, yielding one entry per CDR3 protein. The data show approximately 500,000 distinct CDR3 sequences, with under 60% seen just once and more than 7% held by the top ten. The source material was peripheral blood or thyroid tissue (not recorded which). The receptors come from a woman in her late teens or twenties with Graves' hyperthyroidism. CDR3s include the opening cysteine and the closing phenylalanine or tryptophan. The D gene is left open where the match is weak. Some rows have no size entry. The others give once, few or many, or a class for an expanded clone.

V,J,D,size,CDR3,DNA
TRBV2,TRBJ1-6,NA,many,CASTMGDSPLHF,TGTGCCAGCACGATGGGGGATTCACCCCTCCACTTT
TRBV7-8,TRBJ1-2,NA,few,CASSLEGGDSFYGYTF,TGTGCCAGCAGCTTAGAAGGAGGGGACTCTTTCTATGGCTACACCTTC
TRBV7-9,TRBJ1-6,TRBD1,many,CASSSTGERSPLHF,TGTGCCAGCAGCTCTACAGGGGAGCGATCACCCCTCCACTTT
TRBV4-3,TRBJ1-5,TRBD1,NA,CASSQGALRTGGRRGNQPRHF,TGCGCCAGCAGCCAAGGTGCTCTTAGGACAGGGGGTAGAAGAGGGAATCAGCCCCGGCATTTT
TRBV19,TRBJ2-7,NA,NA,CASREGGWTVSEQYF,TGTGCCAGTAGGGAGGGCGGTTGGACAGTGTCCGAGCAGTACTTC
TRBV20-1,TRBJ1-2,NA,NA,CSAAYTDRYGYTF,TGCAGTGCTGCCTACACAGACCGCTATGGCTACACCTTC
TRBV5-1,TRBJ2-7,NA,few,CASSATGTSTYEQYF,TGCGCCAGCAGCGCCACCGGGACTTCCACCTACGAGCAGTACTTC
TRBV7-2,TRBJ1-1,TRBD1,many,CASSFDRESEAFF,TGTGCCAGCAGTTTCGACAGGGAATCTGAAGCTTTCTTT
TRBV5-1,TRBJ2-3,TRBD2,NA,CAVTGTSGTDTQYF,TGCGCCGTTACCGGGACTAGCGGCACAGATACGCAGTATTTT
TRBV24-1,TRBJ2-1,TRBD1,NA,CATSALGTGGYNEQFF,TGTGCCACCAGTGCTCTTGGGACAGGGGGCTACAATGAGCAGTTCTTC
TRBV6-6,TRBJ1-6,NA,NA,CASSYLADSFSPLHF,TGTGCCAGCAGTTACCTTGCGGACAGCTTCTCACCCCTCCACTTT
TRBV4-3,TRBJ2-7,NA,many,CASSQEGRPGDEQYF,TGCGCCAGCAGCCAAGAAGGCAGGCCGGGCGACGAGCAGTACTTC
TRBV6-2/TRBV6-3,TRBJ1-5,NA,few,CASSESDGGSNQPQHF,TGTGCCAGCAGTGAATCCGACGGGGGAAGCAATCAGCCCCAGCATTTT
TRBV7-6,TRBJ2-7,TRBD1,NA,CASSFKTGGSYGQYF,TGTGCCAGCAGCTTCAAGACAGGGGGTTCCTACGGGCAGTACTTC
TRBV24-1,TRBJ1-5,NA,NA,CATSGAGSNQPQHF,TGTGCCACCAGTGGGGCTGGGAGCAATCAGCCCCAGCATTTT
TRBV27,TRBJ2-5,TRBD2,NA,CASSLRLAGAETQYF,TGTGCCAGCAGTCTCAGACTAGCGGGAGCAGAGACCCAGTACTTC
TRBV2,TRBJ2-7,TRBD2,few,CASSGLASGTYEQYF,TGTGCCAGCAGTGGGTTGGCTAGCGGAACCTACGAGCAGTACTTC
TRBV20-1,TRBJ2-7,NA,many,CSASTQADSYEQYF,TGCAGTGCCTCGACCCAGGCAGACTCCTACGAGCAGTACTTC
TRBV7-9,TRBJ2-5,TRBD1,NA,CASEGQGAETQYF,TGTGCCAGCGAGGGACAGGGCGCAGAGACCCAGTACTTC
TRBV11-2,TRBJ2-7,TRBD2,many,CASSFGTSQYEQYF,TGTGCCAGCAGTTTCGGGACTAGCCAGTACGAGCAGTACTTC
TRBV5-8,TRBJ2-6,TRBD2,many,CASSVRDYLLGPGANVLTF,TGTGCCAGCAGCGTCCGGGACTACCTCTTGGGGCCTGGGGCCAACGTCCTGACTTTC
TRBV2,TRBJ2-3,TRBD2,NA,CASSEETSVTDTQYF,TGTGCCAGCAGTGAAGAGACTAGCGTTACAGATACGCAGTATTTT
TRBV13,TRBJ1-2,TRBD1,many,CASSFRMTGGDYGYTF,TGTGCCAGCAGCTTCAGAATGACAGGGGGGGACTATGGCTACACCTTC
TRBV20-1,TRBJ1-1,NA,many,CSARDHVGTEAFF,TGCAGTGCTAGAGATCATGTGGGGACTGAAGCTTTCTTT
TRBV25-1,TRBJ1-4,NA,NA,CASSDVTGPGNEKLFF,TGTGCCAGCAGTGACGTGACGGGACCTGGTAATGAAAAACTGTTTTTT